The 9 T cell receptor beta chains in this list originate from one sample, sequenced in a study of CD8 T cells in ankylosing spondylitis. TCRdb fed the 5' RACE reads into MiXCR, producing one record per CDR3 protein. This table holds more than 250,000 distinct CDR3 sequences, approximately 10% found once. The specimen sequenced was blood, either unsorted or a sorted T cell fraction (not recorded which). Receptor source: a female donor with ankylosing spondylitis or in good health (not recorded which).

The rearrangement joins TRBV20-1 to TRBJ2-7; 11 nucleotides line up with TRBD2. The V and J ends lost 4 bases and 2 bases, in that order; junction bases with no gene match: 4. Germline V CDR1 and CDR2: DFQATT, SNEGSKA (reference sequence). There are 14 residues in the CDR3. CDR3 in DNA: TGCAGTGCTACCGGGACTAGCGGACCCTACGAGCAGTACTTC. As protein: CSATGTSGPYEQYF.

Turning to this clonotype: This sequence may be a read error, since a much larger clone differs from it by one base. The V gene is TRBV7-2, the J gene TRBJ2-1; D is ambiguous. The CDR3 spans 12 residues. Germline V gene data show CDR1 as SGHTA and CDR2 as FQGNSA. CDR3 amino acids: CVSSQSRHEQFF. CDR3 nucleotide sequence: TGTGTCAGCAGTCAGTCCCGGCATGAGCAGTTCTTC.

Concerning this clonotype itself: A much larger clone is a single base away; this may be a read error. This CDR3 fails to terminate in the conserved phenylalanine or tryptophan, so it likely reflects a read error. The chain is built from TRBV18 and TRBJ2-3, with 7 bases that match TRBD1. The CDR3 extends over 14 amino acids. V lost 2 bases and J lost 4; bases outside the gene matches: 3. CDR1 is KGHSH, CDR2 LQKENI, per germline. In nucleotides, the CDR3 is TGTGCCAGCTCACCAAACAGGGGAGCAGATACGCAGTATTTG. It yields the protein CASSPNRGADTQYL.

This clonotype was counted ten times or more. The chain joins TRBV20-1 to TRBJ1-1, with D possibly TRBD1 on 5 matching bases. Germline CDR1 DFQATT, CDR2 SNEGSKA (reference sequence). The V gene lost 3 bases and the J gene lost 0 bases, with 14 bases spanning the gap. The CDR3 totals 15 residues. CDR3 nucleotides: TGCAGTGCTAGGGGTGCAGGGTACCTGAACACTGAAGCTTTCTTT. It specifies CSARGAGYLNTEAFF.

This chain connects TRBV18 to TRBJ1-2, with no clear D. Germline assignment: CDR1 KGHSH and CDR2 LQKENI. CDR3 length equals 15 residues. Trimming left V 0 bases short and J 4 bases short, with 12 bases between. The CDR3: CASSPPGSGGYGYTF. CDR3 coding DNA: TGTGCCAGCTCACCACCGGGTTCCGGCGGCTATGGCTACACCTTC.

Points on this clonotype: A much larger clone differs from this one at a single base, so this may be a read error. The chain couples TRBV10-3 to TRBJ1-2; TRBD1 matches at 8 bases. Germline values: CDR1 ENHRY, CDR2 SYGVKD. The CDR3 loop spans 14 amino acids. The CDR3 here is CAISAGTGQYGDTF. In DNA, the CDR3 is TGTGCCATCAGTGCCGGGACAGGCCAGTATGGCGACACCTTC.

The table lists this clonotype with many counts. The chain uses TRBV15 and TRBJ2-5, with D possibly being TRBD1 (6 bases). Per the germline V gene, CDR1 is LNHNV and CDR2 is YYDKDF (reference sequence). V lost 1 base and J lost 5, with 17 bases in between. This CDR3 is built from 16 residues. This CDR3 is CATSRVPLSGVETQYF. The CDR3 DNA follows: TGTGCCACCAGCAGAGTACCCCTCTCAGGGGTGGAGACCCAGTACTTC.

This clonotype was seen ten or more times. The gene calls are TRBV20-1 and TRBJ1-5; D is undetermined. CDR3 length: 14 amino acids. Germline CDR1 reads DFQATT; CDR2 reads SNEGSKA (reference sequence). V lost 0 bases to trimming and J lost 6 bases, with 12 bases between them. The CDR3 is CSARDSGSFQPQHF. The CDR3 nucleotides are TGCAGTGCTAGAGATAGCGGTTCTTTTCAGCCCCAGCATTTT.

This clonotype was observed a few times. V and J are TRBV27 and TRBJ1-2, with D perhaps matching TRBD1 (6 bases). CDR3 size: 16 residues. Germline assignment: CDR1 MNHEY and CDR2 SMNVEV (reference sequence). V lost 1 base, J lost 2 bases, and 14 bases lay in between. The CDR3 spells CASSLWGRGGNYGYTF. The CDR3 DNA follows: TGTGCCAGCAGTTTATGGGGGAGGGGGGGCAACTATGGCTACACCTTC.